The clone carrying this T cell receptor beta chain was picked up a small number of times. Its antigen is as yet unknown. The CDR3 runs to 14 residues. In germline, CDR1 is SGHTA, CDR2 FQGTGA. The V and J ends lost 5 bases and 2 bases respectively, with 11 bases between them. The data were taken from a study of beta chain features in type 1 diabetes. Over 95% purity was reached by all sorted populations. The authors reverse transcribed all of the isolated RNA, so sequencing captured expressed TCRB transcripts. The data were produced by immunoSEQ multiplex PCR, yet TCRdb's version contains in-frame clones alone and is incomplete. The data show 970,000 or so clones, roughly 15% seen once. Study-level points and caveats: PCR might show a preference for shorter templates, equally across patients and controls.

Sequenced: naive CD4+ T cells from blood. The TCR sequence derives from a woman aged 18-29 years in good health. The chain recombines TRBV7-3 with TRBJ2-3; D remains ambiguous. The CDR3 reads CASSKRPNTDTQYF. In DNA form, the CDR3 reads TGTGCCAGCAGCAAAAGACCAAACACAGATACGCAGTATTTT.